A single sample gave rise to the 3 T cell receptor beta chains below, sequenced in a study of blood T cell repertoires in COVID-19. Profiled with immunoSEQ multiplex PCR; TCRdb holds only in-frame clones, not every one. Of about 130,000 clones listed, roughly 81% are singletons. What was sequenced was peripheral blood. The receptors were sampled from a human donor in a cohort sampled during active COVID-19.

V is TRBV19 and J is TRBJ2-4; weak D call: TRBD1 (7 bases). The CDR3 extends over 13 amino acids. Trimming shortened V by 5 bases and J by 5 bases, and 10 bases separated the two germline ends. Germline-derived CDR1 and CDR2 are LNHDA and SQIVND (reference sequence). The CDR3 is CASSAGTENIQYF. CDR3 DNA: TGTGCCAGTAGTGCGGGGACAGAAAACATTCAGTACTTC.

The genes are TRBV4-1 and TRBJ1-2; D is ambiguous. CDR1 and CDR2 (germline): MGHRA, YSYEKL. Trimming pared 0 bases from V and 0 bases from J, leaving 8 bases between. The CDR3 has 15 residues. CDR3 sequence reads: CASSQDGEANYGYTF. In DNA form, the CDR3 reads TGCGCCAGCAGCCAAGATGGGGAGGCTAACTATGGCTACACCTTC.

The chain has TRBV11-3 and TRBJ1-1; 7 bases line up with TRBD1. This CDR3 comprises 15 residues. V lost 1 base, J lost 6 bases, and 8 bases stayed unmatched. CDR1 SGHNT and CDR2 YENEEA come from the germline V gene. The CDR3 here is CASSLGRGRFAEAFF. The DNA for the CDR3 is TGTGCCAGCAGCTTAGGGAGGGGGCGGTTCGCTGAAGCTTTCTTT.